A selection of T cell receptor beta chains follows, all from one sample in a study of cytomegalovirus exposure and HLA in healthy donors. Profiling relied on immunoSEQ multiplex PCR, and the TCRdb table lists in-frame clones only, not all of them. This sample carries some 130,000 clones, around 78% of them seen once, and the ten largest clones take roughly 1.8%. Specimen: PBMCs. These receptors were collected from a female donor in good health and CMV-seropositive. Both conserved end residues are trimmed from each CDR3.

CDR3 protein: ASSERAGSTEAF
V gene: TRBV6-1
CDR3 length: 12

CDR3 protein: ASSDGLTGRYGYT
V gene: TRBV5-4
CDR3 length: 13

CDR3 protein: AWDRQGQETQY
V gene: TRBV30
CDR3 length: 11

CDR3 protein: ASSPFRTDDSGNTIY
V gene: TRBV18
CDR3 length: 15

CDR3 protein: ASSSTSGSSYEQY
V gene: TRBV5-1
CDR3 length: 13

CDR3 protein: ASSLGTGGLNTEAF
V gene: TRBV6-5
CDR3 length: 14

CDR3 protein: ASSLSGGANYGYT
V gene: TRBV6-1
CDR3 length: 13

CDR3 protein: ASSAGQTTNYGYT
V gene: TRBV6-1
CDR3 length: 13

CDR3 protein: ASSDGGGGGQPQH
V gene: TRBV6-1
CDR3 length: 13

CDR3 protein: ASSEGQSRDEQY
V gene: TRBV9
CDR3 length: 12

CDR3 protein: ASSPIYSSLQETQY
V gene: TRBV11-2
CDR3 length: 14

CDR3 protein: AWTTGKDDEQY
V gene: TRBV30
CDR3 length: 11

CDR3 protein: ASSSTRDISNQPQH
V gene: TRBV6-5
CDR3 length: 14

CDR3 protein: ASSYPPGGSIDGYT
V gene: TRBV6-6
CDR3 length: 14

CDR3 protein: ASIGGGDNTQY
V gene: TRBV7-2
CDR3 length: 11

CDR3 protein: SVTTGVGQY
V gene: TRBV29-1
CDR3 length: 9

CDR3 protein: ASSPTGTEAF
V gene: TRBV7-9
CDR3 length: 10

CDR3 protein: ASSPDRGDTYNSPLH
V gene: TRBV7-3
CDR3 length: 15

CDR3 protein: ASSLIPGTEAF
V gene: TRBV7-9
CDR3 length: 11